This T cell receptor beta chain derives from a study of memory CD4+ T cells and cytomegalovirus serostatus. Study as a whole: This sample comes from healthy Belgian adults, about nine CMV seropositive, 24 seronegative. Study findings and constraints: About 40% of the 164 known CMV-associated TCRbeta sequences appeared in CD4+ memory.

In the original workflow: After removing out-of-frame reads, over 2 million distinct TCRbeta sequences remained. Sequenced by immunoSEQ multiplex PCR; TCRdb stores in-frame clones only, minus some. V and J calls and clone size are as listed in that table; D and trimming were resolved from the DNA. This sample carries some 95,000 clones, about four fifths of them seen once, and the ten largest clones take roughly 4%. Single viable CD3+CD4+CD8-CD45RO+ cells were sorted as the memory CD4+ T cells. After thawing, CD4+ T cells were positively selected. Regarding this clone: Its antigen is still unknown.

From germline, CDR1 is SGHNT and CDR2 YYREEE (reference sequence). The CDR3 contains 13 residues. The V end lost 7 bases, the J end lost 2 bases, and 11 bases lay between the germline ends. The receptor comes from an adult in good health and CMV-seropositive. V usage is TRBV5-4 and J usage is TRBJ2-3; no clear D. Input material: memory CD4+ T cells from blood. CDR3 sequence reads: CASAIPATDTQYF. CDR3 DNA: TGTGCCAGCGCCATCCCGGCCACAGATACGCAGTATTTT.